Shown below are 28 T cell receptor beta chains from a single sample sequenced in a study of cytomegalovirus exposure and HLA in healthy donors. The PCR employed 60 Vbeta primers together with 13 Jbeta primers. Sequencing used immunoSEQ multiplex PCR; TCRdb keeps in-frame clones, though not all of them. The data hold 110,000 to 150,000 clones, with about 80% observed a single time. The sequenced sample consisted of PBMCs. The receptors were gathered from a female donor in good health and CMV-seronegative.

The chain joins TRBV7-2 to TRBJ1-1; 8 bases line up with TRBD1. CDR1 SGHTA and CDR2 FQGNSA come from the germline V gene. After removal of 6 bases from V and 7 bases from J, the junction contained 10 bases not matched to a gene. The CDR3 is made up of 14 amino acids. The CDR3 loop reads CASSPDRVRDEAFF. The DNA of the CDR3 is TGTGCCAGCAGTCCGGACAGGGTAAGGGATGAAGCTTTCTTT.

J is TRBJ2-3 and V is TRBV7-2, with 7 bases that match TRBD2. The germline CDR1 and CDR2 sequences are SGHTA and FQGNSA. This CDR3 spans 16 amino acids. Trimming took 1 base from V and 2 from J; bases not matched to a gene: 6. Here the CDR3 reads CASSLGPSGYTDTQYF. DNA of the CDR3: TGTGCCAGCAGCTTAGGGCCTAGCGGATACACAGATACGCAGTATTTT. The whole variable domain, filled in from reference TRBV7-2 and TRBJ2-3, reads GAGVSQSPSNKVTEKGKDVELRCDPISGHTALYWYRQSLGQGLEFLIYFQGNSAPDKSGLPSDRFSAERTGGSVSTLTIQRTQQEDSAVYLCASSLGPSGYTDTQYFGPGTRLTVL.

The V gene is TRBV5-4, the J gene TRBJ2-1; the D gene is possibly TRBD1 (5 bases). This CDR3 region has 16 residues. Germline V gene sequence: CDR1 SGHNT, CDR2 YYREEE (reference sequence). The V and J ends lost 1 base and 4 bases respectively, with 15 bases between them. In nucleotides, the CDR3 is TGTGCCAGCAGCTTGATAGACAGCCCAACTTACAATGAGCAGTTCTTC. Its translation: CASSLIDSPTYNEQFF. Looking up the rest from reference TRBV5-4 and TRBJ2-1 gives the full variable domain: ETGVTQSPTHLIKTRGQQVTLRCSSQSGHNTVSWYQQALGQGPQFIFQYYREEENGRGNFPPRFSGLQFPNYSSELNVNALELDDSALYLCASSLIDSPTYNEQFFGPGTRLTVL.

J is TRBJ1-2 and V is TRBV27; 7 bases map to TRBD1. The germline gives CDR1 MNHEY, CDR2 SMNVEV (reference sequence). This CDR3 is 15 amino acids long. V gave up 6 bases and J gave up 1 base; unmatched junction bases: 8. CDR3 residues: CASRRDSNFNYGYTF. CDR3 sequence (DNA): TGTGCCAGCAGGAGGGACAGCAATTTTAACTATGGCTACACCTTC.

The chain recombines TRBV4-1 with TRBJ2-1, with D maybe TRBD1 (6 bases). CDR1 and CDR2 (germline): MGHRA, YSYEKL. The V and J ends lost 3 bases and 3 bases respectively, with 15 bases between them. The CDR3 sequence is 16 residues long. In DNA, the CDR3 is TGCGCCAGCAGCCAGTCTTGGACAGCCGTCTACAATGAGCAGTTCTTC. Its translation: CASSQSWTAVYNEQFF.

This chain joins TRBV6-5 and TRBJ2-7; D is perhaps TRBD2 (5 bases). CDR1 MNHEY and CDR2 SVGAGI come from the germline V gene. V was pared by 6 bases and J by 2 bases, with 11 bases between. The CDR3 contains 13 residues. CDR3 nucleotides: TGTGCCAGCAGAGCCAGCGGAACCTACGAGCAGTACTTC. Translation gives CASRASGTYEQYF.

The V and J genes are TRBV7-2 and TRBJ1-4; TRBD1 is a possible D gene (5 bases). The CDR3 extends over 13 amino acids. V lost 5 bases and J lost 10, with 14 bases in between. The germline V gene has CDR1 SGHTA and CDR2 FQGNSA. The CDR3, as DNA: TGTGCCAGCAGCCAGAGGGAGGGACGAAAACTGTTTTTT. As protein: CASSQREGRKLFF.

The CDR3, as DNA: TGCGCCAGCAGCCAAGATGGTCCGGGGATGAGCAATCAGCCCCAGCATTTT. Its translation is CASSQDGPGMSNQPQHF. V usage is TRBV4-1 and J usage is TRBJ1-5; no firm D call. Germline V lookup: CDR1 MGHRA, CDR2 YSYEKL. V dropped 0 bases and J dropped 1 base, with 13 bases sitting between them. The CDR3 spans 17 residues.

J is TRBJ2-2 and V is TRBV6-1; TRBD1 matches at 10 bases. Losses at the gene ends were 7 bases for V and 4 bases for J; bases not matched to a gene: 6. The CDR3 is 15 residues long. Per germline, CDR1 MNHNS and CDR2 SASEGT. The CDR3: CASIRQGAPTGELFF. The CDR3 DNA reads as TGTGCCAGCATCAGACAGGGGGCCCCCACCGGGGAGCTGTTTTTT.

In the case of this clone: The junction does not match germline at one end; this may be a read error. The chain joins TRBV7-7 to TRBJ2-3; 10 nucleotides agree with TRBD1. The CDR3 loop spans 18 amino acids. The germline V gene encodes CDR1 SSHAT and CDR2 FNYEAQ (reference sequence). This CDR3 reads CASSLTGGNLLGTDTQYF. DNA of the CDR3: TGTGCTAGCAGCTTGACAGGGGGCAACTTACTTGGTACAGATACGCAGTATTTT.

The chain links TRBV10-3 to TRBJ1-1; 7 bases align to TRBD1. Trimming took 6 bases from V and 5 from J; bases not matched to a gene: 9. CDR1 is ENHRY, CDR2 SYGVKD, per germline. This CDR3 has 14 residues. The CDR3 DNA sequence: TGTGCCATCAGGGGTACAGGGGATGGAACTGAAGCTTTCTTT. This codes for CAIRGTGDGTEAFF.

The CDR3 loop is CASSSDIPNEQFF. The CDR3 bases are TGTGCCAGCAGTTCTGACATCCCCAATGAGCAGTTCTTC. This rearrangement joins TRBV28 to TRBJ2-1; D ambiguous. CDR1 is MDHEN, CDR2 SYDVKM, per germline. This CDR3 region has 13 residues. The germline V and J ends were trimmed by 4 bases and 6 bases, with 10 bases remaining between them. The variable domain in full, completed from reference TRBV28 and TRBJ2-1, reads DVKVTQSSRYLVKRTGEKVFLECVQDMDHENMFWYRQDPGLGLRLIYFSYDVKMKEKGDIPEGYSVSREKKERFSLILESASTNQTSMYLCASSSDIPNEQFFGPGTRLTVL.

The chain combines TRBV9 with TRBJ2-7, with 9 bases that match TRBD2. V dropped 0 bases and J dropped 1; count of bases not matched to a gene: 5. The CDR3 has 16 residues. Germline assignment: CDR1 SGDLS and CDR2 YYNGEE. CDR3 bases: TGTGCCAGCAGCGTAGACCCAGCGGGAGGATCCTACGAGCAGTACTTC. Amino acid sequence: CASSVDPAGGSYEQYF.

This clone was observed once. The chain is built from TRBV28 and TRBJ2-1, with TRBD2 matching over 7 bases. V was pared by 7 bases and J by 2 bases, with 5 bases of the junction left unmatched. CDR3 length: 14 amino acids. Germline lookup yields CDR1 MDHEN and CDR2 SYDVKM. CDR3 sequence reads: CASKSGTTYNEQFF. In DNA form, the CDR3 reads TGTGCCAGCAAGAGCGGGACCACCTACAATGAGCAGTTCTTC.

The chain joins TRBV9 to TRBJ1-1; D is possibly TRBD1 (6 bases). Looked up from germline, CDR1 is SGDLS and CDR2 is YYNGEE. The V and J ends lost 0 bases and 5 bases respectively, with 17 bases between them. The CDR3 contains 16 residues. The CDR3 here is CASSVDGGGRGTEAFF. CDR3 sequence (DNA): TGTGCCAGCAGCGTAGATGGGGGGGGCAGAGGGACTGAAGCTTTCTTT.

This rearrangement joins TRBV12-5 to TRBJ1-1, with TRBD1 matching 7 bases. CDR3 length equals 13 residues. The ends lost 4 bases at V and 6 bases at J; junction bases unmatched: 5. Germline CDR1 LGHNT, CDR2 FRNRAP. CDR3 sequence: CASGWQGGSEAFF. The DNA of the CDR3 is TGTGCTAGTGGTTGGCAGGGGGGCTCTGAAGCTTTCTTT.

The V gene is TRBV5-4, the J gene TRBJ1-2; D not resolved. The CDR3 is made up of 12 amino acids. The V and J ends lost 0 bases and 5 bases respectively, with 5 bases between them. The germline CDR1 and CDR2 sequences are SGHNT and YYREEE (reference sequence). The CDR3 nucleotides are TGTGCCAGCAGCTTGGACAGTTATGGCTACACCTTC. This translates into CASSLDSYGYTF.

The rearrangement joins TRBV6-5 to TRBJ2-3, with D perhaps TRBD2 (7 bases). CDR1 is MNHEY, CDR2 SVGAGI, per germline. V lost 10 bases and J 2 bases, leaving 13 bases between the germline ends. This CDR3 is built from 13 residues. CDR3 in DNA: TGTGCCACCTCGGGGGGCCCCACAGATACGCAGTATTTT. Residues: CATSGGPTDTQYF.

The V and J genes are TRBV18 and TRBJ1-2; D is perhaps TRBD1 (6 bases). This CDR3 region has 16 residues. CDR1 and CDR2 from the germline V gene are KGHSH and LQKENI. Trimming removed 2 bases at V and 6 bases at J, with 19 bases between. As DNA, the CDR3 is TGTGCCAGCTCACCAATACTGCGGGGGGCAGAGGATGGCTACACCTTC. Its protein is CASSPILRGAEDGYTF.

V and J are TRBV15 and TRBJ1-2, with a weak D call TRBD1 (5 bases). The CDR3 covers 14 residues. The germline gives CDR1 LNHNV, CDR2 YYDKDF (reference sequence). The V and J ends lost 6 bases and 5 bases respectively, with 16 bases between them. CDR3 sequence (DNA): TGTGCCACCAGTCGCAACAGGTATCAGTATGGCTACACCTTC. Translation: CATSRNRYQYGYTF.

J is TRBJ1-1 and V is TRBV28; D gene uncertain. With 4 bases removed from V and 5 bases from J, the gap between germline ends came to 11 bases. This CDR3 is 13 amino acids long. Germline lookup yields CDR1 MDHEN and CDR2 SYDVKM. CDR3 amino acids: CASSSPSLTEAFF. DNA for the CDR3: TGTGCCAGCAGTTCCCCCTCGCTAACTGAAGCTTTCTTT.

A single count supports this clone. The V gene is TRBV28, the J gene TRBJ2-2; 8 nucleotides match TRBD1. The length of the CDR3 is 16 residues. The V and J ends lost 3 bases and 4 bases, in that order; junction bases with no gene match: 7. From germline, CDR1 is MDHEN and CDR2 SYDVKM. Here the CDR3 reads CASSLWTGRPTGELFF. The CDR3 region has the DNA TGTGCCAGCAGTTTGTGGACAGGGCGGCCCACCGGGGAGCTGTTTTTT.

This chain uses TRBV29-1 with TRBJ1-1; D not resolved. CDR1 and CDR2 from the germline V gene are SQVTM and ANQGSEA. V gave up 4 bases and J gave up 6 bases, with 9 bases separating them. The CDR3 is made up of 11 amino acids. CDR3 loop: CSVGAGPEAFF. CDR3 coding DNA: TGCAGCGTTGGCGCGGGCCCTGAAGCTTTCTTT.

The J gene is TRBJ2-5, the V gene TRBV7-9; maybe TRBD1 (5 bases). V lost 4 bases and J lost 6, with 12 bases in between. The CDR3 sequence is 13 residues long. CDR1 SEHNR and CDR2 FQNEAQ come from the germline V gene (reference sequence). In DNA, the CDR3 is TGTGCCAGCAGCTCGCCAGGGATCCAGACCCAGTACTTC. This codes for CASSSPGIQTQYF.

This chain connects TRBV28 to TRBJ1-4; the D gene is possibly TRBD1 (5 bases). The CDR3 loop spans 14 amino acids. Germline V gene sequence: CDR1 MDHEN, CDR2 SYDVKM. V was pared by 4 bases and J by 13 bases, with 19 bases between. CDR3 region: CASSSGGVITGLFF. As DNA, the CDR3 is TGTGCCAGCAGTTCGGGGGGGGTCATAACGGGACTGTTTTTT.

The chain has TRBV27 and TRBJ2-1, with TRBD2 identical over 9 bases. From germline, CDR1 is MNHEY and CDR2 SMNVEV (reference sequence). The CDR3 is 15 residues long. J was trimmed by 4 bases and V by 3 bases; bases with no gene match: 4. CDR3 protein: CASSFMTSGYNEQFF. The CDR3 DNA follows: TGTGCCAGCAGTTTTATGACTAGCGGTTACAATGAGCAGTTCTTC.

The table lists this clone with a count of one. The V call is TRBV6-6, the J call TRBJ1-1; a weak D match, TRBD1 (5 bases). The germline V gene encodes CDR1 MNHNY and CDR2 SVGAGI (reference sequence). This CDR3 region has 15 residues. V lost 0 bases to trimming and J lost 6 bases, with 14 bases between them. CDR3 sequence: CASSYSTHQGAEAFF. The CDR3, as DNA: TGTGCCAGCAGTTACTCTACGCATCAAGGGGCTGAAGCTTTCTTT.

The CDR3 region is CASRSGDRELFF. In DNA, the CDR3 is TGTGCCAGCCGATCGGGGGATCGGGAGCTGTTTTTT. The chain recombines TRBV28 with TRBJ2-2, with D maybe TRBD2 (6 bases). Per germline, CDR1 MDHEN and CDR2 SYDVKM. V shed 8 bases and J shed 9 bases, with 13 bases lying between them. The CDR3 loop spans 12 amino acids. Full variable domain (missing parts from reference TRBV28 and TRBJ2-2): DVKVTQSSRYLVKRTGEKVFLECVQDMDHENMFWYRQDPGLGLRLIYFSYDVKMKEKGDIPEGYSVSREKKERFSLILESASTNQTSMYLCASRSGDRELFFGEGSRLTVL.